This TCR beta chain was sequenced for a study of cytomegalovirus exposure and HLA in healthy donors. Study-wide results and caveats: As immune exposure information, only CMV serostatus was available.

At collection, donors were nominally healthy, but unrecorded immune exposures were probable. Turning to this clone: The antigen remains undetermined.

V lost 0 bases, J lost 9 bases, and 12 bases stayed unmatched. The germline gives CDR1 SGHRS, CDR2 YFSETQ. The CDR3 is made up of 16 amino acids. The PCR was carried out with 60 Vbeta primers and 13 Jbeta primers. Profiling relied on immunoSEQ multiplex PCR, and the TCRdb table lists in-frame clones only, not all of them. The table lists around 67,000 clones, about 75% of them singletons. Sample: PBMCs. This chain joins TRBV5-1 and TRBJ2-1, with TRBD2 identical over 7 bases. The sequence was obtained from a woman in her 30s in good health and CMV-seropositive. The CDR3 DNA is TGCGCCAGCAGCTTGGAACGGCTAGCGGTAGGGATTGAGCAGTTCTTC. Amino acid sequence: CASSLERLAVGIEQFF.